These 27 T cell receptor beta chains were sequenced from one sample in a study of T cells after yellow fever vaccination. Each CDR3 protein is one row after TCRdb ran MiXCR on the 5' RACE reads. In the table there are under 250,000 distinct CDR3 sequences, approximately 3% of which are singletons. The sample here was CD4+ T cells sorted from PBMCs, taken 10 days after the yellow fever booster vaccination. These receptors were taken from a man aged 18 to 29 who received the YFV17D yellow fever vaccine.

Many counts were recorded for this clonotype. The chain carries TRBV12-3 or TRBV12-4 and TRBJ2-1, with D unclear. Trimming pared 1 base from V and 4 bases from J, leaving 2 bases between. The CDR3 loop spans 12 amino acids. CDR3 nucleotides: TGTGCCAGCAGTTTAGGTTACAATGAGCAGTTCTTC. The encoded protein is CASSLGYNEQFF.

The table lists this clonotype with a few counts. The chain employs TRBV7-3 and TRBJ2-3; D may correspond to TRBD1 or TRBD2 (5 bases each). CDR3 length equals 15 residues. Germline V gene sequence: CDR1 SGHTA, CDR2 FQGTGA. V lost 5 bases and J lost 7, with 19 bases in between. The CDR3 DNA reads as TGTGCCAGCAGCCTAGGACTTGGTGAGGGGTATACGCAGTATTTT. Its protein is CASSLGLGEGYTQYF.

This clonotype was recorded a few times. The J gene is TRBJ2-2, the V gene TRBV7-2; 8 positions agree with TRBD1. J lost 4 bases, V lost 6 bases, and 4 bases had no gene match. CDR1 SGHTA and CDR2 FQGNSA come from the germline V gene. The CDR3 extends over 14 amino acids. In nucleotides, the CDR3 is TGTGCCAGCAGGCGGACAGGGCCCACCGGGGAGCTGTTTTTT. Its translation is CASRRTGPTGELFF.

This clonotype was recorded at least ten times. This sequence joins TRBV6-2 or TRBV6-3 and TRBJ1-2; tentatively, D is TRBD1 (5 bases). Germline values: CDR1 MNHEY, CDR2 SVGEGT. This CDR3 contains 14 residues. Trimming took off 6 bases at V and 8 bases at J, with 19 bases between the two ends. The CDR3 nucleotides read TGTGCCAGCAGCCCGCCTGACAGACCGTGGGGCTACACCTTC. Its translation is CASSPPDRPWGYTF.

The J gene is TRBJ2-7, the V gene TRBV18; weak D call: TRBD2 (5 bases). Germline assignment: CDR1 KGHSH and CDR2 LQKENI. CDR3 size: 15 residues. V shed 8 bases and J shed 2 bases, with 19 bases lying between them. In DNA, the CDR3 is TGTGCCAGCACTTTAAGGAGGTCGTTCGCCTACGAGCAGTACTTC. Its protein product is CASTLRRSFAYEQYF.

This sequence joins TRBV19 and TRBJ1-2; unclear D gene. In germline, CDR1 is LNHDA, CDR2 SQIVND (reference sequence). V lost 5 bases and J lost 3, with 13 bases in between. This CDR3 has 14 amino acids. The CDR3: CASSDLDGDYGYTF. CDR3 in DNA: TGTGCCAGTAGTGATTTGGATGGGGACTATGGCTACACCTTC.

This clonotype was recorded a few times. V and J are TRBV20-1 and TRBJ2-3, with 8 bases aligning to TRBD2. The CDR3 covers 13 residues. The germline V gene has CDR1 DFQATT and CDR2 SNEGSKA (reference sequence). V was pared by 5 bases and J by 4 bases, with 5 bases of the junction left unmatched. As DNA, the CDR3 is TGCAGTGCTGGCGGGGGGCCTGCAGATACGCAGTATTTT. This translates into CSAGGGPADTQYF.

The chain carries TRBV9 and TRBJ2-2, with D perhaps matching TRBD2 (8 bases). The CDR3 loop spans 15 amino acids. Germline V CDR1 and CDR2: SGDLS, YYNGEE. The germline V and J ends were trimmed by 0 bases and 7 bases, with 13 bases remaining between them. The DNA for the CDR3 is TGTGCCAGCAGCGTAGGTAGCGGGGACAGCGGGGAGCTGTTTTTT. Translating it yields CASSVGSGDSGELFF. Combining the CDR3 with reference TRBV9 and TRBJ2-2 gives the whole variable domain DSGVTQTPKHLITATGQRVTLRCSPRSGDLSVYWYQQSLDQGLQFLIQYYNGEERAKGNILERFSAQQFPDLHSELNLSSLELGDSALYFCASSVGSGDSGELFFGEGSRLTVL.

This clonotype was observed a handful of times. The chain combines TRBV6-5 with TRBJ2-3; 7 bases align to TRBD1. The CDR3 spans 14 residues. The junction had 5 bases not matched to a gene; V was cut back by 6 bases and J by 2 bases. Germline V gene sequence: CDR1 MNHEY, CDR2 SVGAGI. The CDR3 loop reads CASRITGATDTQYF. The CDR3 nucleotides are TGTGCCAGCAGGATCACAGGGGCCACAGATACGCAGTATTTT.

The table lists this clonotype with many counts. Germline and junction disagree at one end, which may indicate a read error. This chain connects TRBV25-1 to TRBJ2-3, with 9 bases lining up with TRBD2. The germline V gene has CDR1 MGHDK and CDR2 SYGVNS. The CDR3 spans 16 residues. The CDR3 DNA follows: TGTGCCAGCAATTCGTTAGCGGGGGTGAGCACAGACACGCAGTATTTT. Protein: CASNSLAGVSTDTQYF.

This clonotype was seen ten or more times. This chain uses TRBV5-6 with TRBJ1-5; D not certain. The CDR3 consists of 13 residues. V was shortened by 3 bases and J by 3 bases, with 7 bases between the two germline ends. The germline gives CDR1 SGHDT, CDR2 YYEEEE. The CDR3 nucleotides read TGTGCCAGCAGCTCGGGGTTCAATCAGCCCCAGCATTTT. It translates to CASSSGFNQPQHF. The whole variable domain, filled in from reference TRBV5-6 and TRBJ1-5, reads DAGVTQSPTHLIKTRGQQVTLRCSPKSGHDTVSWYQQALGQGPQFIFQYYEEEERQRGNFPDRFSGHQFPNYSSELNVNALLLGDSALYLCASSSGFNQPQHFGDGTRLSIL.

This clonotype came up many times. This chain joins TRBV21-1 and TRBJ2-2; TRBD1 is the table's D call and was not checked against the DNA. TRBV21-1 has pseudogene status. This CDR3 comprises 16 residues. The CDR3, as DNA: TGTGCCAGCAGCACCAGGGACAGGGGGGCCACCGGGGAGCTGTTTTTT. It encodes CASSTRDRGATGELFF.

The V gene is TRBV9, the J gene TRBJ2-7, with a tentative D call TRBD1 (7 bases). Germline V gene data show CDR1 as SGDLS and CDR2 as YYNGEE. V lost 0 bases to trimming and J lost 4 bases, with 11 bases between them. This CDR3 has 14 residues. The CDR3 sequence: CASSVDQGGYEQYV. The CDR3 nucleotides are TGTGCCAGCAGCGTAGATCAGGGGGGATACGAGCAGTACGTC.

This clonotype appeared many times. The chain combines TRBV5-1 with TRBJ1-1, with 8 bases fitting TRBD1. This CDR3 is built from 16 residues. The germline V gene has CDR1 SGHRS and CDR2 YFSETQ. The ends lost 0 bases at V and 0 bases at J; junction bases unmatched: 4. CDR3: CASSLGQGAMNTEAFF. The DNA of the CDR3 is TGCGCCAGCAGCTTGGGGCAGGGGGCGATGAACACTGAAGCTTTCTTT.

This clonotype has more than one count but fewer than ten. The rearrangement joins TRBV30 to TRBJ1-1; D not certain. Trimming stripped 3 bases from V and 1 base from J, with 15 bases between. The CDR3 loop spans 15 amino acids. Germline V gene data show CDR1 as GTSNPN and CDR2 as SVGIG (reference sequence). The CDR3 is CAWRNNQQRNTEAFF. The CDR3 DNA follows: TGTGCCTGGAGGAACAACCAACAAAGGAACACTGAAGCTTTCTTT. The complete variable domain, with remaining parts taken from reference TRBV30 and TRBJ1-1, reads SQTIHQWPATLVQPVGSPLSLECTVEGTSNPNLYWYRQAAGRGLQLLFYSVGIGQISSEVPQNLSASRPQDRQFILSSKKLLLSDSGFYLCAWRNNQQRNTEAFFGQGTRLTVV.

This clonotype has ten or more counts. Written as DNA, the CDR3 is TGTGCCAGCAGCCAAAACGGGGTTCTAGACGAGCAGTACGTC. Translated: CASSQNGVLDEQYV. This chain connects TRBV6-5 to TRBJ2-7, with D possibly being TRBD2 (5 bases). V shed 6 bases and J shed 5 bases, with 17 bases lying between them. From germline, CDR1 is MNHEY and CDR2 SVGAGI. The CDR3 has 14 amino acids.

The sample holds many counts of this clonotype. The rearrangement uses TRBV20-1 and TRBJ1-6; D not resolved. The V end lost 1 base, the J end lost 8 bases, and 9 bases lay between the germline ends. Germline V lookup: CDR1 DFQATT, CDR2 SNEGSKA (reference sequence). This CDR3 has 13 amino acids. This chain's CDR3 is CSARALGHSPLHF. The CDR3 nucleotides are TGCAGTGCTAGAGCCCTCGGGCATTCACCCCTCCACTTT.

There are a few counts of this clonotype. The V gene is TRBV7-3, the J gene TRBJ2-3; 11 nucleotides agree with TRBD2. CDR1 and CDR2 (germline): SGHTA, FQGTGA. CDR3 length: 15 residues. The junction had 6 bases not matched to a gene; V was cut back by 5 bases and J by 5 bases. CDR3 amino acids: CASSPTSGEIDTQYF. Here the CDR3 DNA reads TGTGCCAGCAGCCCGACTAGCGGGGAGATAGATACGCAGTATTTT.

The sample holds many counts of this clonotype. J is TRBJ1-1 and V is TRBV29-1; 8 bases map to TRBD1. There are 13 residues in the CDR3. Losses at the gene ends were 7 bases for V and 1 base for J; bases not matched to a gene: 5. The germline V gene encodes CDR1 SQVTM and CDR2 ANQGSEA. The CDR3 nucleotides read TGCAGCGCCTTGACAGGGGCGAACACTGAAGCTTTCTTT. Translated, it gives CSALTGANTEAFF.

The V and J genes are TRBV2 and TRBJ1-1; no definite D call. Germline values: CDR1 SNHLY, CDR2 FYNNEI. The V end lost 5 bases, the J end lost 4 bases, and 8 bases lay between the germline ends. This CDR3 has 12 residues. The CDR3 DNA reads as TGTGCCAGCAGTTCGGGGTTCACTGAAGCTTTCTTT. Encoded protein: CASSSGFTEAFF.

This chain connects TRBV7-9 to TRBJ1-2; D unclear. The CDR3 contains 15 residues. The V end lost 0 bases, the J end lost 1 base, and 9 bases lay between the germline ends. The germline CDR1 and CDR2 sequences are SEHNR and FQNEAQ (reference sequence). For the CDR3, the DNA is TGTGCCAGCAGCTTAGCGTTGACGGGTAACTATGGCTACACCTTC. Protein sequence: CASSLALTGNYGYTF.

This clonotype occurred a few times. V usage is TRBV7-2 and J usage is TRBJ1-2; TRBD1 matches at 12 bases. The germline gives CDR1 SGHTA, CDR2 FQGNSA. Trimming at V came to 5 bases and at J to 8 bases, leaving 6 bases not matched to a gene. CDR3 length equals 14 residues. CDR3 coding DNA: TGTGCCAGCAGCCCGGGACAGGGGGCTGGGGGCTACACCTTC. It is translated as CASSPGQGAGGYTF.

This clonotype showed up many times. J is TRBJ1-5 and V is TRBV4-3; 8 bases fit TRBD1. J gave up 5 bases and V 0 bases, and 6 bases lay outside the gene matches. This CDR3 is 16 amino acids long. CDR1 LGHNA and CDR2 YSLEER come from the germline V gene. The CDR3 loop is CASSQDYQGAYQPQHF. The CDR3 coding sequence is TGCGCCAGCAGCCAAGATTACCAGGGGGCTTATCAGCCCCAGCATTTT.

This clonotype was counted ten times or more. The chain recombines TRBV2 with TRBJ2-1; TRBD1 or TRBD2 may be the D gene (6 bases each). The V end lost 7 bases, the J end lost 7 bases, and 26 bases lay between the germline ends. CDR1 SNHLY and CDR2 FYNNEI come from the germline V gene. CDR3 length: 17 amino acids. The DNA of the CDR3 is TGTGCCAGCAAAACTCTGCAGGGGACCGGCGGGAAGAATGAGCAGTTCTTC. This encodes CASKTLQGTGGKNEQFF.

The rearrangement links TRBV11-2 to TRBJ2-3; D tentatively fits TRBD1 or TRBD2 (6 bases each). With 5 bases removed from V and 2 bases from J, the gap between germline ends came to 26 bases. Germline lookup yields CDR1 SGHAT and CDR2 FQNNGV. CDR3 length equals 19 residues. The CDR3, as DNA: TGTGCCAGCAGCGGACCCGTCGTTAATGCGGGACACCTCACAGATACGCAGTATTTT. Translated, it gives CASSGPVVNAGHLTDTQYF.

At least ten counts were recorded for this clonotype. The chain carries TRBV18 and TRBJ2-2, with D perhaps being TRBD1 or TRBD2 (5 bases each). This CDR3 has 13 residues. V gave up 3 bases and J gave up 7 bases, with 9 bases separating them. Germline V gives CDR1 KGHSH, CDR2 LQKENI. CDR3 in amino acids: CASSPGTYGELFF. CDR3 nucleotides: TGTGCCAGCTCACCGGGGACGTACGGGGAGCTGTTTTTT.

This clonotype was seen only a few times. The chain is built from TRBV2 and TRBJ2-3; D not resolved. CDR1 is SNHLY and CDR2 is FYNNEI in the germline V gene. Trimming cost V 7 bases and J 0 bases, with 11 bases left between them. The CDR3 has 14 residues. This CDR3 is CASKERLSTDTQYF. DNA for the CDR3: TGTGCCAGCAAGGAGAGACTTAGCACAGATACGCAGTATTTT.